Each of the 31 T cell receptor beta chains below was sequenced from the same sample in a study of shared clonotypes between healthy human individuals. Generated by immunoSEQ multiplex PCR, the TCRdb table keeps only in-frame clones and is missing some. The sample consists of some 2,100,000 clones, approximately 96% of them appearing once. Sequenced material: naive CD4+ T cells sorted from blood. Indicated subset: CD45RA+ positively selected. The receptors originated from a man between 18 and 35 years old in good health.

This clone occurred once. The chain combines TRBV30 with TRBJ2-2, with D tentatively TRBD1 (6 bases). Trimming removed 2 bases from V and 5 bases from J, with 12 bases in between. CDR3 length: 14 residues. From germline, CDR1 is GTSNPN and CDR2 SVGIG (reference sequence). Here the CDR3 DNA reads TGTGCCTGGAGTCGCTACAGGGCAACCGGGGAGCTGTTTTTT. It codes for CAWSRYRATGELFF.

A remark on this clone: Other DNA sequences from this sample encode an identical CDR3 as well. The chain joins TRBV15 to TRBJ2-7; 7 bases align to TRBD1. The V and J ends lost 3 bases and 1 base, in that order; junction bases with no gene match: 0. This CDR3 has 13 amino acids. Germline CDR1 is LNHNV and CDR2 is YYDKDF (reference sequence). The CDR3 nucleotides are TGTGCCACCAGCAGGGACAGGTCCTACGAGCAGTACTTC. It specifies CATSRDRSYEQYF.

The chain joins TRBV5-1 to TRBJ1-1; 9 bases map to TRBD1. The germline gives CDR1 SGHRS, CDR2 YFSETQ. There are 18 residues in the CDR3. Trimming cost V 4 bases and J 3 bases; bases outside gene matches: 16. The CDR3 coding sequence is TGCGCCAGCAGCCGAGGACAGGGGCGAATACCCAGCGACACTGAAGCTTTCTTT. This translates into CASSRGQGRIPSDTEAFF.

The chain uses TRBV25-1 and TRBJ1-2; D perhaps matches TRBD1 (5 bases). Trimming shortened V by 4 bases and J by 6 bases, and 15 bases separated the two germline ends. This CDR3 comprises 14 residues. In germline, CDR1 is MGHDK, CDR2 SYGVNS. In nucleotides, the CDR3 is TGTGCCAGCAGTGGCGTCCCGGGGGGGAATGGCTACACCTTC. It yields the protein CASSGVPGGNGYTF.

This clone was observed a handful of times. The same CDR3 can be traced to other DNA sequences in this sample. This chain joins TRBV28 and TRBJ1-5; D gene ambiguous. The V gene's germline CDR1 is MDHEN and CDR2 SYDVKM. This CDR3 is built from 11 residues. V dropped 2 bases and J dropped 4 bases, with 0 bases sitting between them. The CDR3 sequence: CASSLNQPQHF. The CDR3 region has the DNA TGTGCCAGCAGTTTAAATCAGCCCCAGCATTTT.

This chain links TRBV10-1 with TRBJ2-3; D remains ambiguous. This CDR3 is 14 amino acids long. CDR1 is WNHNN and CDR2 is SYGVQD in the germline V gene (reference sequence). Trimming removed 5 bases at V and 4 bases at J, with 13 bases between. CDR3 bases: TGCGCCAGCAGTACCGGGCCCAATTCAGATACGCAGTATTTT. The encoded protein is CASSTGPNSDTQYF.

The V and J genes are TRBV28 and TRBJ1-1, with 12 bases aligning to TRBD1. CDR1 is MDHEN and CDR2 is SYDVKM in the germline V gene. V lost 5 bases, J lost 8 bases, and 3 bases stayed unmatched. The CDR3 sequence is 13 residues long. This chain's CDR3 is CASSLGTGGEAFF. CDR3 nucleotide sequence: TGTGCCAGCAGTCTCGGGACAGGGGGCGAAGCTTTCTTT.

The chain links TRBV4-1 to TRBJ2-1; 10 bases are shared with TRBD2. CDR1 is MGHRA and CDR2 is YSYEKL in the germline V gene. After removal of 0 bases from V and 5 bases from J, the junction contained 4 bases not matched to a gene. The CDR3 spans 16 residues. The CDR3 nucleotides read TGCGCCAGCAGCCAAGAGCGGGGGACTAGCGACAATGAGCAGTTCTTC. Translating it yields CASSQERGTSDNEQFF.

Here the CDR3 reads CASSLMFGVSYEQYF. The CDR3 DNA follows: TGTGCCAGCAGTTTGATGTTCGGAGTCTCCTACGAGCAGTACTTC. The V call is TRBV27, the J call TRBJ2-7; D gene uncertain. The CDR3 spans 15 residues. Germline CDR1 is MNHEY and CDR2 is SMNVEV (reference sequence). V gave up 3 bases and J gave up 0 bases, with 12 bases separating them.

The chain couples TRBV11-2 to TRBJ1-2; the D is unclear. V was shortened by 2 bases and J by 5 bases, with 21 bases between the two germline ends. The CDR3 has 17 amino acids. From germline, CDR1 is SGHAT and CDR2 FQNNGV. CDR3 region: CASSLLQNTPLGYGYTF. In DNA, the CDR3 is TGTGCCAGCAGCTTACTCCAGAACACCCCTCTCGGGTATGGCTACACCTTC. Variable domain in full (rest from reference TRBV11-2 and TRBJ1-2): EAGVAQSPRYKIIEKRQSVAFWCNPISGHATLYWYQQILGQGPKLLIQFQNNGVVDDSQLPKDRFSAERLKGVDSTLKIQPAKLEDSAVYLCASSLLQNTPLGYGYTFGSGTRLTVV.

V gene TRBV19 combines with J gene TRBJ2-3; weak D call: TRBD2 (6 bases). Between the trimmed V and J ends, which lost 3 bases and 7 bases, there was a span of 23 bases. This CDR3 spans 17 amino acids. Germline V lookup: CDR1 LNHDA, CDR2 SQIVND (reference sequence). The CDR3 DNA reads as TGTGCCAGTAGTATTAGAGGGAACGCGGGATCGCGTAATACGCAGTATTTT. It codes for CASSIRGNAGSRNTQYF.

CDR3 nucleotides: TGTGCCAGCAGCGCGGGACTAGCAAACAATGAGCAGTTCTTC. Translation: CASSAGLANNEQFF. The chain uses TRBV11-3 and TRBJ2-1, with 9 bases fitting TRBD2. The CDR3 has 14 residues. The germline V gene encodes CDR1 SGHNT and CDR2 YENEEA. V was clipped by 5 bases and J by 5 bases; unmatched bases: 4. Full variable domain (rest looked up from reference TRBV11-3 and TRBJ2-1): EAGVVQSPRYKIIEKKQPVAFWCNPISGHNTLYWYLQNLGQGPELLIRYENEEAVDDSQLPKDRFSAERLKGVDSTLKIQPAELGDSAVYLCASSAGLANNEQFFGPGTRLTVL.

This chain links TRBV5-1 with TRBJ2-1; 15 bases fit TRBD2. There are 15 residues in the CDR3. V dropped 4 bases and J dropped 11; count of bases not matched to a gene: 7. Germline V gene data show CDR1 as SGHRS and CDR2 as YFSETQ. CDR3 amino acids: CASSIGTSGGPQQFF. The CDR3 nucleotides read TGCGCCAGCAGCATAGGGACTAGCGGGGGGCCACAGCAGTTCTTC.

As concerns this clone: This specimen includes other DNA sequences encoding the same CDR3. The rearrangement links TRBV15 to TRBJ1-5; D might be TRBD1 (6 bases). Germline values: CDR1 LNHNV, CDR2 YYDKDF (reference sequence). V lost 1 base to trimming and J lost 2 bases, with 6 bases between them. The CDR3 contains 14 residues. In nucleotides, the CDR3 is TGTGCCACCAGCAGAGGACAGGGCAATCAGCCCCAGCATTTT. It translates to CATSRGQGNQPQHF. Looking up the rest from reference TRBV15 and TRBJ1-5 gives the full variable domain: DAMVIQNPRYQVTQFGKPVTLSCSQTLNHNVMYWYQQKSSQAPKLLFHYYDKDFNNEADTPDNFQSRRPNTSFCFLDIRSPGLGDTAMYLCATSRGQGNQPQHFGDGTRLSIL.

This chain joins TRBV6-5 and TRBJ1-3, with 7 positions matching TRBD1. J lost 4 bases, V lost 5 bases, and 8 bases had no gene match. The CDR3 covers 15 residues. Germline values: CDR1 MNHEY, CDR2 SVGAGI. The CDR3 region has the DNA TGTGCCAGCAGTCGGGGGACAGCTCCCGGAAACACCATATATTTT. Its protein product is CASSRGTAPGNTIYF.

The rearrangement links TRBV7-9 to TRBJ1-6; tentatively, D is TRBD1 (6 bases). The CDR3 has 14 amino acids. Trimming took 2 bases from V and 10 from J, leaving 12 bases between them. From germline, CDR1 is SEHNR and CDR2 FQNEAQ (reference sequence). The CDR3 coding sequence is TGTGCCAGCAGCTTATCGGACAGCGCCTCACCCCTCCACTTT. As protein: CASSLSDSASPLHF. The complete variable domain, with remaining parts taken from reference TRBV7-9 and TRBJ1-6, reads DTGVSQNPRHKITKRGQNVTFRCDPISEHNRLYWYRQTLGQGPEFLTYFQNEAQLEKSRLLSDRFSAERPKGSFSTLEIQRTEQGDSAMYLCASSLSDSASPLHFGNGTRLTVT.

The chain recombines TRBV7-4 with TRBJ2-7, with 8 nucleotides matching TRBD1. Germline V gene sequence: CDR1 SGHVT, CDR2 SQSDAQ. The CDR3 sequence is 18 residues long. The V gene end was trimmed by 5 bases and the J gene end by 1 base; junction bases not matched to a gene: 16. CDR3 DNA sequence: TGTGCCAGCAGCCACCTCGACCGGACAGGGCACTTATCCTACGAGCAGTACTTC. This translates into CASSHLDRTGHLSYEQYF.

J is TRBJ2-5 and V is TRBV7-3, with TRBD1 identical over 8 bases. The ends lost 5 bases at V and 5 bases at J; junction bases unmatched: 7. Germline V gene data show CDR1 as SGHTA and CDR2 as FQGTGA. The CDR3 is made up of 14 amino acids. CDR3 residues: CASSPGQGVETQYF. In DNA, the CDR3 is TGTGCCAGCAGCCCCGGACAGGGAGTGGAGACCCAGTACTTC.

The V and J genes are TRBV7-8 and TRBJ1-1, with a tentative D call TRBD1 (5 bases). From germline, CDR1 is SGHVS and CDR2 FQNEAQ. The CDR3 totals 14 residues. The ends were cut back, 5 bases at V and 0 bases at J, with 10 bases in the middle. CDR3 in amino acids: CASSLQVLNTEAFF. CDR3 coding DNA: TGTGCCAGCAGCCTACAGGTTTTGAACACTGAAGCTTTCTTT.

This chain connects TRBV6-1 to TRBJ1-4; the match to TRBD1 covers 7 bases. Looked up from germline, CDR1 is MNHNS and CDR2 is SASEGT. The CDR3 has 13 amino acids. Germline trimming cut 5 bases from V and 8 bases from J; bases unmatched to any gene: 5. DNA of the CDR3: TGTGCCAGCAGTAGTGGACAGGCCGAAAAACTGTTTTTT. Protein sequence: CASSSGQAEKLFF.

Concerning this clone itself: The same CDR3 can be traced to other DNA sequences in this sample. The chain combines TRBV25-1 with TRBJ1-2; 7 bases are shared with TRBD1. With V trimmed by 3 bases and J by 4 bases, 8 bases remained unmatched. The CDR3 is 15 residues long. Germline CDR1 reads MGHDK; CDR2 reads SYGVNS. The DNA of the CDR3 is TGTGCCAGCAGTGACCCGAACACAGGGGTCTATGGCTACACCTTC. Its protein product is CASSDPNTGVYGYTF.

This sequence joins TRBV18 and TRBJ1-1; maybe TRBD1 (5 bases). The V gene's germline CDR1 is KGHSH and CDR2 LQKENI. CDR3 length equals 15 residues. V was clipped by 4 bases and J by 7 bases, with 19 bases between them. The CDR3 nucleotides read TGTGCCAGCTCACGGACGCAAAGTGGGGCAGGTGAAGCTTTCTTT. Translating it yields CASSRTQSGAGEAFF.

This clone occurred once. V is TRBV4-1 and J is TRBJ2-7; no definite D call. With 2 bases removed from V and 4 bases from J, the gap between germline ends came to 18 bases. CDR3 length equals 16 residues. Germline V gives CDR1 MGHRA, CDR2 YSYEKL. The CDR3 protein is CASSQSIAANVYEQYF. The CDR3 nucleotides are TGCGCCAGCAGCCAAAGCATCGCGGCCAACGTGTACGAGCAGTACTTC.

Details on this clone: Other DNA sequences from this sample encode an identical CDR3 as well. The chain is built from TRBV5-1 and TRBJ2-3; 10 bases are shared with TRBD1. Per germline, CDR1 SGHRS and CDR2 YFSETQ. The CDR3 runs 15 residues. Trimming removed 3 bases from V and 3 bases from J; junction bases left unmatched: 4. The CDR3 sequence: CASSWGQGTTDTQYF. CDR3 coding DNA: TGCGCCAGCAGCTGGGGACAGGGGACAACAGATACGCAGTATTTT.

The chain joins TRBV28 to TRBJ2-3; D remains ambiguous. CDR3 length: 13 amino acids. Trimming pared 3 bases from V and 2 bases from J, leaving 6 bases between. Germline V gene lookup returns CDR1 MDHEN and CDR2 SYDVKM. The CDR3 region is CASSFPPTDTQYF. DNA of the CDR3: TGTGCCAGCAGTTTTCCACCCACAGATACGCAGTATTTT.

The chain links TRBV15 to TRBJ2-5; 7 positions match TRBD1. Losses at the gene ends were 3 bases for V and 2 bases for J; bases not matched to a gene: 6. Germline V CDR1 and CDR2: LNHNV, YYDKDF (reference sequence). The CDR3 extends over 15 amino acids. The CDR3 is CATSSGDRRQETQYF. The CDR3 DNA is TGTGCCACCAGCAGCGGGGACAGAAGACAAGAGACCCAGTACTTC.

This chain uses TRBV30 with TRBJ2-7, with 8 bases that match TRBD1. The V gene's germline CDR1 is GTSNPN and CDR2 SVGIG (reference sequence). The CDR3 is 12 residues long. V shed 1 base and J 11 bases; nucleotides not matched to a gene: 7. The DNA for the CDR3 is TGTGCCTGGAGTGGTTCTTCGGGACAGGAGTACTTC. This gives the protein CAWSGSSGQEYF. The full variable domain, completed using reference TRBV30 and TRBJ2-7, is SQTIHQWPATLVQPVGSPLSLECTVEGTSNPNLYWYRQAAGRGLQLLFYSVGIGQISSEVPQNLSASRPQDRQFILSSKKLLLSDSGFYLCAWSGSSGQEYFGPGTRLTVT.

The chain uses TRBV25-1 and TRBJ1-1; the match to TRBD1 covers 8 bases. The CDR3 is made up of 14 amino acids. The germline V gene has CDR1 MGHDK and CDR2 SYGVNS. J lost 5 bases, V lost 4 bases, and 6 bases had no gene match. The CDR3 reads CASSGKGQGTEAFF. The CDR3 DNA sequence: TGTGCCAGCAGTGGAAAAGGACAGGGTACTGAAGCTTTCTTT.

With regard to this clone: In the same sample, other DNA sequences code for this CDR3. The CDR3 region is CASSPGQGSYNEQFF. For the CDR3, the DNA is TGCGCCAGCAGCCCCGGACAGGGCTCCTACAATGAGCAGTTCTTC. The rearrangement uses TRBV4-3 and TRBJ2-1; TRBD1 aligns across 8 bases. Germline trimming cut 4 bases from V and 0 bases from J; bases unmatched to any gene: 2. CDR1 and CDR2 from the germline V gene are LGHNA and YSLEER. The CDR3 is made up of 15 amino acids.

The chain links TRBV11-3 to TRBJ2-1; D is undetermined. The V end lost 5 bases, the J end lost 2 bases, and 10 bases lay between the germline ends. The CDR3 is 14 residues long. Germline loops: CDR1 SGHNT, CDR2 YENEEA. This CDR3 is CASSRASTYNEQFF. The DNA of the CDR3 is TGTGCCAGCAGCCGGGCGTCCACCTACAATGAGCAGTTCTTC.

The CDR3 DNA reads as TGTGCCATCAGGGGGGACAGCCGGAATGAAAAACTGTTTTTT. Translating it yields CAIRGDSRNEKLFF. The chain joins TRBV10-3 to TRBJ1-4, with TRBD1 matching over 7 bases. The V segment lost 6 bases and the J segment 5 bases; nucleotides outside the gene matches: 6. Looked up from germline, CDR1 is ENHRY and CDR2 is SYGVKD. The CDR3 extends over 14 amino acids.